These 3 T cell receptor beta chains originate from one sample sequenced in a study of T cell responses to AZD1222 COVID-19 vaccine. This table comes from immunoSEQ multiplex PCR, and its TCRdb copy is limited to in-frame clones, with some not included. Of some 97,000 clones listed, about 87% are singletons. The sequencing here drew on peripheral blood, taken on day 0 of AZD1222 vaccination. These receptors were collected from an adult in good health.

Here the CDR3 reads CASNGPWKNEKLFF. The CDR3, as DNA: TGTGCCTCTAACGGGCCGTGGAAGAATGAAAAACTGTTTTTT. The V call is TRBV24-1, the J call TRBJ1-4; no clear D. The V gene's germline CDR1 is KGHDR and CDR2 SFDVKD. The V and J ends lost 12 bases and 5 bases respectively, with 18 bases between them. This CDR3 comprises 14 residues.

The chain is built from TRBV5-5 and TRBJ2-7, with 11 bases identical to TRBD1. Germline V lookup: CDR1 SGHKS, CDR2 YYEKEE (reference sequence). Trimming removed 0 bases from V and 4 bases from J; junction bases left unmatched: 3. The CDR3 has 15 residues. The CDR3 DNA sequence: TGTGCCAGCAGCTTGGGGACAGGGGGCATGTACGAGCAGTACTTC. As protein: CASSLGTGGMYEQYF.

The rearrangement links TRBV12-5 to TRBJ1-4; 8 bases map to TRBD1. The CDR3 spans 15 residues. CDR1 and CDR2 from the germline V gene are LGHNT and FRNRAP. Unmatched junction bases numbered 6, after V lost 1 base and J lost 8 bases. The CDR3 reads CASGLGTGGNEKLFF. The CDR3 DNA reads TGTGCTAGTGGTTTGGGAACAGGGGGGAACGAAAAACTGTTTTTT. Full variable domain (remainder filled in from reference TRBV12-5 and TRBJ1-4): DARVTQTPRHKVTEMGQEVTMRCQPILGHNTVFWYRQTMMQGLELLAYFRNRAPLDDSGMPKDRFSAEMPDATLATLKIQPSEPRDSAVYFCASGLGTGGNEKLFFGSGTQLSVL.